This T cell receptor beta chain was identified in a study of human thymus T cells (dated by TCRdb to the early 2020s). Notes on the research overall: TCR alpha and beta repertoires from roughly 8 infant thymus samples and four related peripheral blood samples were characterized in the study. The cohort included over five male and two female infants, with donor ages spanning 7 to 244 days. Beyond this particular receptor, the publication reports: The related research reported highly overlapping thymic TCR repertoires among unrelated individuals. V and J gene segment usage appeared biased in both thymic and peripheral blood repertoires. On average, thymus samples yielded 800,000 or so unique TCRB clonotypes, whereas blood samples yielded roughly 81,000.

TCRB and TCRAD loci were amplified from a standardized quantity of quality-controlled genomic DNA using the immunoSEQ multiplex PCR assay. The V(D)J region was spanned by amplicons of a length sufficient to cover the CDR3 and to identify V and J genes. The amplicons were sequenced on an Illumina platform via the commercial immunoSEQ service. In the authors' own workflow: Primer bias and sequencing errors were corrected as previously described, and TCRAD and TCRB definitions were based on the IMGT database. Analysis of the repertoires was done with immunoSEQ Analyzer 3.0 and VDJTools and included basic statistics, V/J segment usage, diversity estimates, rarefaction and pairwise overlap. Diversity was estimated using the Chao1, ChaoE, Efron-Thisted, Shannon and inverse Simpson indices, and was also estimated on datasets down-sampled to the size of the smallest sample. For repertoire overlap, CDR3 nucleotide sequence, V gene and J gene had to match strictly, and clustering was done by Jaccard-based multidimensional scaling. TCRdb retrieved this table from immuneACCESS and kept in-frame rearrangements only. Not all clones are present; in checked studies, unresolved V genes account for under half, and no reason is known for the remainder. That table gives V, J and clone size, and the DNA gave D and trimming. The sample table shows 120,000 or so clones, and around 94% are seen once. Roughly 0.024% of the sample goes to the ten largest clones.

The germline V gene encodes CDR1 LGHNT and CDR2 FRNRAP. The CDR3 has 21 amino acids, counting the end cysteine and phenylalanine. The sequence is cut down to CDR3 DNA, 63 bases in frame from base 1. The junction shows trimming of 2 bases on V and 4 bases on J, plus 32 bases between the germline ends. Points on this clone: Its antigen target is currently unknown. No qualities accompany the bases; no much larger clone lies one base away.

Thymus tissue was collected as surgical resects that were removed during corrective cardiac surgery. Donors were immunologically healthy infants undergoing open corrective cardiac surgery for congenital heart defects in Finland. Thymocytes were mechanically released from the tissue and were stored as pellets of 10-30 million cells at -70 degrees C. A QIAsymphony instrument was used to extract genomic DNA from the frozen cell pellets. The receptor was derived from a boy under three years old with a congenital heart defect but otherwise immunologically healthy. The sequence links TRBV12-5 to TRBJ1-1, with the D segment identity uncertain. What was sequenced was thymus tissue. The nucleotide sequence is given as TGTGCTAGTGGTTTGACTACATTTAGGAGCAACTGGCCGCATTTGGGCACTGAAGCTTTCTTT. Translated, it gives CASGLTTFRSNWPHLGTEAFF.